The present TCR beta chain was sequenced within a study of CD4 T cells in lung cancer (dated by TCRdb to the late 2010s). Background for the entire study: In the study, blood T cells from NSCLC patients were screened for responses to candidate mutation-encoded neoepitopes, and neoantigen-specific CD4+ T-cell clones and TCRs were isolated. The patients who underwent resection had lung adenocarcinoma or squamous cell carcinoma, were aged 60 to 69 when blood was donated, and were mostly former smokers. Treatments received by the patients before blood donation included platinum chemotherapy, and some patients received nivolumab or pembrolizumab. Deep sequencing of TCRB was used to follow the frequency of neoantigen-specific clonotypes in tumor resections, non-adjacent lung and cultured T-cell products. The paper as a whole reports these results and caveats: Some responses derived from blood might reflect in vitro priming of naive T cells or cross-reactivity instead of memory responses to the cancer.

Of note for this clone: This clone's antigen is unknown. Base qualities were left out, and no much larger clone turns up one base away.

The library was made by the immunoSEQ multiplex PCR assay. DNA was isolated with Qiagen DNeasy or QIAamp micro DNA kits and TCRB sequenced with the Adaptive Biotechnology human TCRB sequencing kit. Sequencing of TCRB libraries was performed on an Illumina MiSeq. Turning to the authors' computational methods: The kit provider's software was used to analyze TCRB sequence data, and Fisher's exact test was used to test clonotype templates for tumor enrichment. The immuneACCESS repertoire file appears here via TCRdb, limited to in-frame rearrangements. These files lack a portion of the clones; in checked studies, under half of the deficit traces to unresolved V genes, and the cause of the others is not known. The DNA gave D and trimming, while V, J and clone size come from that table. This sample lists 950 to 1,300 clones; about 60% were detected once. About 63% of the sample is in the top ten clones.

Tumor-infiltrating lymphocyte cultures were grown for 35 to 45 days from approximately 6-12 tumor fragments in high-dose IL2 (around 5,700 U/mL). The receptor comes from a woman aged 60 to 75 with non-small cell lung cancer. The sequencing input was cultured cells derived from lung.

The CDR3 reads CASSLEKGGGSYEQYF. The sequenced DNA is TGTGCCAGCAGCTTAGAAAAGGGGGGTGGGTCCTACGAGCAGTACTTC. Here the chain combines TRBV11-3 and TRBJ2-7, with the D call perhaps TRBD1 or TRBD2, as 6 bases match in each case. V and J lose 0 bases and 1 base, and a span of 13 bases separates them. Sequences SGHNT (CDR1) and YENEEA (CDR2) are obtained from the germline V gene. From its cysteine to its phenylalanine, the CDR3 spans 16 amino acids. The kept DNA is CDR3 alone, 48 bases in frame from the first base.